A single sample is the source of the 3 T cell receptor beta chains below, sequenced in a study of CD8+ T cells in alopecia areata. cDNA prepared by RNA extraction and subsequent reverse transcription served as the template for sequencing. Method: immunoSEQ multiplex PCR; TCRdb's copy keeps in-frame clones and lacks some. The sample records approximately 150,000 clones, 58% being singletons. Treatment noted: oral pan-JAK inhibitor, 5-10 mg twice daily. This specimen consisted of CD4+ T cells sorted from blood, obtained around week 55, from a patient treated with tofacitinib. All receptors derive from a human donor with alopecia areata.

This clone was seen a few times. The chain couples TRBV5-1 to TRBJ2-1; TRBD2 matches at 10 bases. CDR1 is SGHRS, CDR2 YFSETQ, per germline. Unmatched junction bases numbered 4, after V lost 4 bases and J lost 3 bases. This CDR3 comprises 15 residues. This CDR3 reads CASSRGLADYNEQFF. The CDR3 coding sequence is TGCGCCAGCAGCCGAGGACTAGCGGACTACAATGAGCAGTTCTTC.

About this clone: Other nucleotide sequences in the sample specify the same CDR3. The gene calls are TRBV15 and TRBJ1-1; D is undetermined. V shed 1 base and J shed 0 bases, with 6 bases lying between them. This CDR3 is 14 amino acids long. Germline-derived CDR1 and CDR2 are LNHNV and YYDKDF (reference sequence). CDR3 nucleotides: TGTGCCACCAGCAGAGGGGGATTGAACACTGAAGCTTTCTTT. Its translation: CATSRGGLNTEAFF.

In this sample, this clone turned up once. The J gene is TRBJ1-6, the V gene TRBV7-2; possible D gene TRBD1, 6 bases. Germline lookup yields CDR1 SGHTA and CDR2 FQGNSA. The CDR3 contains 15 residues. Deletions cut 5 bases from V and 10 bases from J, with 18 bases between. The CDR3 DNA follows: TGTGCCAGCAGCCTGACCCCAGGGGCGAACTCACCCCTCCACTTT. It yields the protein CASSLTPGANSPLHF.